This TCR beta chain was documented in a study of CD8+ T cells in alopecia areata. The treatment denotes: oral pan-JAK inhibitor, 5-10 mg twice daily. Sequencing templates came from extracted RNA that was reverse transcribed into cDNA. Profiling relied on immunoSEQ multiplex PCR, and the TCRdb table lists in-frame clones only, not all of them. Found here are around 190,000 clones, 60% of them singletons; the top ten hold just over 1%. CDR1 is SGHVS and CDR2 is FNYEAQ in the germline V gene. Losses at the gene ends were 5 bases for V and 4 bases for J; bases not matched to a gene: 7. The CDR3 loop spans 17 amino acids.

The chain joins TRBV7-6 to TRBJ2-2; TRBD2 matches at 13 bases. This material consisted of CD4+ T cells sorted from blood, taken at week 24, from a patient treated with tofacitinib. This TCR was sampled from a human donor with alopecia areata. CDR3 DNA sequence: TGTGCCAGCAGCGAGACTAGCGGGGGGCTCGGCACCGGGGAGCTGTTTTTT. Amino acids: CASSETSGGLGTGELFF.